The present entry profiles one T cell receptor beta chain with its context. Its antigen is unidentified. Germline assignment: CDR1 DFQATT and CDR2 SNEGSKA (reference sequence). CDR3 length: 16 residues. V shed 0 bases, J shed 7 bases, and the junction held 14 bases outside the gene matches. RNA transcripts served as the template for amplifying TCR beta CDR3 regions. The TCR CDR3 first-round RT-PCR relied on the HTBI primer set. TCRdb independently ran MiXCR on the multiplex PCR reads; one entry per CDR3 protein. The sample holds roughly 500,000 distinct CDR3 sequences, 40% to 55% seen once. The data derive from a study of T cells in Graves' hyperthyroidism and ophthalmopathy. Points from the study as a whole: Most clonotypes expanded in thyroid above 0.001 were likewise present in blood. A model of 13 V-J features distinguished ophthalmopathy from stable hyperthyroidism.

Orbital computed tomography, thyroid ultrasound, serum thyroxine and TRAb, and clinical symptoms together informed the diagnoses. The V and J genes are TRBV20-1 and TRBJ1-2, with TRBD1 identical over 7 bases. The sample consisted of peripheral blood or thyroid tissue (not recorded which). The TCR originated in an adult woman with Graves' disease, either hyperthyroidism or ophthalmopathy (not recorded which). CDR3 bases: TGCAGTGCTAGAGATGGGGGAGAGGGGGCAAGTGGTGGCTACACCTTC. Translating it yields CSARDGGEGASGGYTF.